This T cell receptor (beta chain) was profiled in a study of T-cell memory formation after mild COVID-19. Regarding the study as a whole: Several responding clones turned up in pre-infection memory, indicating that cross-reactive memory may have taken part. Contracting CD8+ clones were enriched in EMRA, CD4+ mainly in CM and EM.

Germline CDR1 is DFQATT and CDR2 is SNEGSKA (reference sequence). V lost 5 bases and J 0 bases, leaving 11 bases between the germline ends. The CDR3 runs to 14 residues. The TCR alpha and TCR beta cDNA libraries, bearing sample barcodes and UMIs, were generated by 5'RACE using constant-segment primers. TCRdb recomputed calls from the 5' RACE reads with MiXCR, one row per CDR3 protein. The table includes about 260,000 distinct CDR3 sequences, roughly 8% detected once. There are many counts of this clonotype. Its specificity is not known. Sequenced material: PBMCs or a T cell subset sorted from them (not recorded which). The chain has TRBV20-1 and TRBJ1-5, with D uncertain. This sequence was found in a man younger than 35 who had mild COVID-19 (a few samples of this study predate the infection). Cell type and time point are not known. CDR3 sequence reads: CSAAGSYSNQPQHF. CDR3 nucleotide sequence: TGCAGTGCTGCAGGAAGCTATAGCAATCAGCCCCAGCATTTT.